This passage covers 27 T cell receptor beta chains from one sample sequenced in a study of CD8+ T cells in alopecia areata. Reverse transcription of extracted RNA yielded cDNA, which provided the sequencing template. Data came from immunoSEQ multiplex PCR; TCRdb stores just in-frame clones and leaves some out. The data contain a few hundred thousand clones, around two thirds of them seen just once; the ten biggest clones take up under 1.5%. The source was CD4+ T cells sorted from blood, collected at week 0. The receptors derive from a human donor with alopecia areata.

This clone was seen only a few times. The rearrangement uses TRBV5-1 and TRBJ2-3; the match to TRBD1 covers 10 bases. CDR3 length: 15 amino acids. Trimming cost V 6 bases and J 0 bases; bases outside gene matches: 4. CDR1 and CDR2 (germline): SGHRS, YFSETQ. The CDR3 sequence is CASIRQGASTDTQYF. Here the CDR3 DNA reads TGCGCCAGCATTCGACAGGGGGCGAGCACAGATACGCAGTATTTT.

The chain uses TRBV15 and TRBJ1-6, with a tentative D call TRBD1 (5 bases). The CDR3 has 15 residues. Germline CDR1 and CDR2: LNHNV and YYDKDF (reference sequence). The V gene lost 0 bases and the J gene lost 9 bases, with 12 bases spanning the gap. The CDR3 bases are TGTGCCACCAGCAGAGATCGGGGGTATGTTTCACCCCTCCACTTT. It translates to CATSRDRGYVSPLHF.

This chain uses TRBV30 with TRBJ1-4, with no clear D. The CDR3 is made up of 16 amino acids. V lost 2 bases to trimming and J lost 0 bases, with 13 bases between them. From germline, CDR1 is GTSNPN and CDR2 SVGIG (reference sequence). CDR3 in amino acids: CAWSFYTGSTNEKLFF. CDR3 nucleotide sequence: TGTGCCTGGAGTTTTTACACGGGGTCAACTAATGAAAAACTGTTTTTT.

This clone was observed a handful of times. The chain links TRBV9 to TRBJ1-2; 11 bases fit TRBD1. V lost 3 bases to trimming and J lost 3 bases; unmatched junction nucleotides: 4. CDR1 and CDR2 from the germline V gene are SGDLS and YYNGEE. The CDR3 is 15 amino acids. This CDR3 reads CASSARTGGYYGYTF. CDR3 DNA sequence: TGTGCCAGCAGCGCCCGGACAGGGGGCTACTATGGCTACACCTTC.

The J gene is TRBJ2-5, the V gene TRBV11-2; the D is unclear. V lost 5 bases, J lost 7 bases, and 17 bases lay in between. The germline V gene encodes CDR1 SGHAT and CDR2 FQNNGV. CDR3 length: 14 amino acids. The CDR3, as DNA: TGTGCCAGCAGCCCAACCGAGATAGGTGGGACCCAGTACTTC. Protein: CASSPTEIGGTQYF.

Note on this clone: Other DNA sequences in this specimen translate into the identical CDR3. DNA for the CDR3: TGTGCCTGGAGTCTGGGGGAGACCCAGTACTTC. Translated: CAWSLGETQYF. The gene calls are TRBV30 and TRBJ2-5, with D unresolved. Germline CDR1 is GTSNPN and CDR2 is SVGIG (reference sequence). V lost 2 bases and J 5 bases, leaving 6 bases between the germline ends. This CDR3 is 11 amino acids long.

The chain joins TRBV11-2 to TRBJ1-1; maybe TRBD1 (6 bases). The V end lost 1 base, the J end lost 0 bases, and 9 bases lay between the germline ends. Germline V gives CDR1 SGHAT, CDR2 FQNNGV. This CDR3 comprises 15 residues. The CDR3 nucleotides read TGTGCCAGCAGCTTAGTCGGACAGTTGAACACTGAAGCTTTCTTT. Amino acid sequence: CASSLVGQLNTEAFF.

The rearrangement uses TRBV12-5 and TRBJ2-6, with unresolved D. Germline CDR1 is LGHNT and CDR2 is FRNRAP. The CDR3 consists of 15 residues. With 4 bases removed from V and 0 bases from J, the gap between germline ends came to 7 bases. The CDR3 DNA is TGTGCTAGTGGTTCCTCTCGCTCTGGGGCCAACGTCCTGACTTTC. Its protein product is CASGSSRSGANVLTF. The full variable domain, rest sourced from reference TRBV12-5 and TRBJ2-6, is DARVTQTPRHKVTEMGQEVTMRCQPILGHNTVFWYRQTMMQGLELLAYFRNRAPLDDSGMPKDRFSAEMPDATLATLKIQPSEPRDSAVYFCASGSSRSGANVLTFGAGSRLTVL.

The chain couples TRBV7-2 to TRBJ1-5; no definite D call. Germline CDR1 is SGHTA and CDR2 is FQGNSA. Trimming pared 1 base from V and 5 bases from J, leaving 12 bases between. The CDR3 consists of 15 residues. CDR3 coding DNA: TGTGCCAGCAGCTTAGTTCGTGGATGGTATCAGCCCCAGCATTTT. Translating gives CASSLVRGWYQPQHF.

This clone was seen at least ten times. The J gene is TRBJ1-2, the V gene TRBV5-6, with D uncertain. Germline V gene sequence: CDR1 SGHDT, CDR2 YYEEEE. The CDR3 covers 13 residues. Trimming left V 5 bases short and J 6 bases short, with 14 bases between. The CDR3 sequence: CASRFQVLDGYTF. CDR3 DNA: TGTGCCAGCAGATTCCAGGTTCTCGATGGCTACACCTTC.

The J gene is TRBJ2-6, the V gene TRBV7-6, with 9 bases that match TRBD1. CDR3 length equals 19 residues. The trim removed 6 bases at V and 1 base at J, leaving 13 bases unmatched. The germline V gene encodes CDR1 SGHVS and CDR2 FNYEAQ. The CDR3 protein is CASRPGSGQGLSGANVLTF. CDR3 bases: TGTGCCAGCAGACCGGGCTCGGGACAGGGATTGTCTGGGGCCAACGTCCTGACTTTC.

This clone occurred once. The chain employs TRBV5-1 and TRBJ2-2, with unresolved D. Germline CDR1 SGHRS, CDR2 YFSETQ. The CDR3 sequence is 16 residues long. V shed 0 bases and J shed 0 bases, with 9 bases lying between them. The DNA of the CDR3 is TGCGCCAGCAGCTTGGACCCCCCTCCGAACACCGGGGAGCTGTTTTTT. Translation: CASSLDPPPNTGELFF.

The count of this clone is one. The gene calls are TRBV7-8 and TRBJ2-5, with 13 bases fitting TRBD2. This CDR3 spans 16 amino acids. Per the germline V gene, CDR1 is SGHVS and CDR2 is FQNEAQ. Trimming took 3 bases from V and 6 from J; bases not matched to a gene: 7. Here the CDR3 reads CASSLIGLAGEQTQYF. CDR3 nucleotides: TGTGCCAGCAGCTTGATCGGACTAGCGGGGGAACAGACCCAGTACTTC.

V usage is TRBV30 and J usage is TRBJ1-5; D ambiguous. Germline loops: CDR1 GTSNPN, CDR2 SVGIG (reference sequence). Trimming removed 5 bases from V and 5 bases from J, with 13 bases in between. There are 13 residues in the CDR3. In DNA, the CDR3 is TGTGCCTGGGGGTTGGGCAGCGATCAGCCCCAGCATTTT. Protein: CAWGLGSDQPQHF.

The chain carries TRBV2 and TRBJ2-3; D gene unclear. V was trimmed by 6 bases and J by 9 bases, leaving 13 bases between them. The CDR3 sequence is 12 residues long. CDR1 SNHLY and CDR2 FYNNEI come from the germline V gene. The CDR3 DNA follows: TGTGCCAGCAGCACTCTCCGAGGAACGCAGTATTTT. It translates to CASSTLRGTQYF.

The chain recombines TRBV29-1 with TRBJ2-2, with 11 bases that match TRBD1. The germline V gene has CDR1 SQVTM and CDR2 ANQGSEA. The CDR3 has 16 amino acids. With 4 bases clipped from V and 5 bases from J, the junction kept 9 bases outside the gene matches. CDR3 DNA: TGCAGCGTTGGAAGGCCGGACAGGGGGCGAACCGGGGAGCTGTTTTTT. Translation: CSVGRPDRGRTGELFF.

The rearrangement joins TRBV6-5 to TRBJ1-6, with TRBD1 matching over 8 bases. Looked up from germline, CDR1 is MNHEY and CDR2 is SVGAGI. The CDR3 consists of 13 residues. Trimming at V came to 5 bases and at J to 10 bases, leaving 4 bases not matched to a gene. The CDR3 nucleotides are TGTGCCAGCAGTCTACAGGGGGAGTCACCCCTCCACTTT. Translation: CASSLQGESPLHF.

This clone came up a few times. The rearrangement uses TRBV11-2 and TRBJ2-1, with D possibly being TRBD1 or TRBD2 (5 bases each). The CDR3 spans 12 residues. CDR1 and CDR2 (germline): SGHAT, FQNNGV. Trimming pared 5 bases from V and 11 bases from J, leaving 13 bases between. CDR3 loop: CASSPGTNKQFF. The DNA of the CDR3 is TGTGCCAGCAGCCCGGGGACGAATAAGCAGTTCTTC.

The chain employs TRBV29-1 and TRBJ2-2, with TRBD1 matching 7 bases. This CDR3 has 14 amino acids. V gave up 6 bases and J gave up 4 bases; unmatched junction bases: 8. Germline V gene lookup returns CDR1 SQVTM and CDR2 ANQGSEA. CDR3 residues: CSVEKTGSTGELFF. The DNA of the CDR3 is TGCAGCGTAGAAAAGACAGGGAGCACCGGGGAGCTGTTTTTT.

This chain uses TRBV29-1 with TRBJ2-3, with TRBD2 as a possible D gene (5 bases). CDR3 length equals 11 residues. Germline-derived CDR1 and CDR2 are SQVTM and ANQGSEA. Trimming left V 6 bases short and J 2 bases short, with 6 bases between. The chain's CDR3 is CSVADTDTQYF. As DNA, the CDR3 is TGCAGCGTAGCGGACACAGATACGCAGTATTTT.

The chain couples TRBV5-1 to TRBJ2-1; the match to TRBD2 covers 8 bases. The length of the CDR3 is 18 residues. V lost 1 base to trimming and J lost 0 bases; unmatched junction nucleotides: 9. From germline, CDR1 is SGHRS and CDR2 YFSETQ. Here the CDR3 DNA reads TGCGCCAGCAGCTTGTGGAGTAGCGGGGCAAGCTCCTACAATGAGCAGTTCTTC. Translation gives CASSLWSSGASSYNEQFF.

This clone has only a few counts. This chain connects TRBV29-1 to TRBJ2-5, with TRBD2 matching 9 bases. Germline V gives CDR1 SQVTM, CDR2 ANQGSEA. CDR3 length equals 15 residues. The junction had 9 bases not matched to a gene; V was cut back by 4 bases and J by 3 bases. For the CDR3, the DNA is TGCAGCGTTGTTTTGACTAGCGGTCTTGAAGAGACCCAGTACTTC. Amino acids: CSVVLTSGLEETQYF.

The chain carries TRBV7-6 and TRBJ1-6, with D unclear. The V gene lost 3 bases and the J gene lost 0 bases, with 6 bases spanning the gap. Germline loops: CDR1 SGHVS, CDR2 FNYEAQ. The CDR3 runs to 15 residues. The CDR3 DNA sequence: TGTGCCAGCAGCTTCTCTAGCTCCTATAATTCACCCCTCCACTTT. It is translated as CASSFSSSYNSPLHF.

The rearrangement links TRBV29-1 to TRBJ1-2, with D unresolved. Trimming took off 4 bases at V and 4 bases at J, with 13 bases between the two ends. Germline values: CDR1 SQVTM, CDR2 ANQGSEA. This CDR3 contains 13 residues. The CDR3 nucleotides are TGCAGCGTTGTTGACCGGGCGACCTATGGCTACACCTTC. Amino acids: CSVVDRATYGYTF.

V and J are TRBV29-1 and TRBJ1-5, with TRBD1 matching 8 bases. After removal of 7 bases from V and 7 bases from J, the junction contained 12 bases not matched to a gene. The CDR3 covers 14 residues. Germline V gene lookup returns CDR1 SQVTM and CDR2 ANQGSEA. The CDR3 DNA reads as TGCAGCGCCTTGACAGGGGCCCTCGGGCAGCCCCAGCATTTT. Protein product: CSALTGALGQPQHF.

This rearrangement joins TRBV30 to TRBJ1-2; 10 bases fit TRBD1. Trimming took 3 bases from V and 5 from J; bases not matched to a gene: 3. In germline, CDR1 is GTSNPN, CDR2 SVGIG (reference sequence). The CDR3 covers 13 residues. The CDR3 region is CAWSRQGAYGYTF. The DNA for the CDR3 is TGTGCCTGGAGCCGACAGGGGGCTTATGGCTACACCTTC.

The gene calls are TRBV29-1 and TRBJ2-2, with D possibly being TRBD1 or TRBD2 (5 bases each). CDR1 and CDR2 (germline): SQVTM, ANQGSEA. The CDR3 consists of 14 residues. Trimming removed 3 bases at V and 1 base at J, with 9 bases between. The CDR3 DNA reads as TGCAGCGTTGACGGGACGGGGAACACCGGGGAGCTGTTTTTT. Residues: CSVDGTGNTGELFF.